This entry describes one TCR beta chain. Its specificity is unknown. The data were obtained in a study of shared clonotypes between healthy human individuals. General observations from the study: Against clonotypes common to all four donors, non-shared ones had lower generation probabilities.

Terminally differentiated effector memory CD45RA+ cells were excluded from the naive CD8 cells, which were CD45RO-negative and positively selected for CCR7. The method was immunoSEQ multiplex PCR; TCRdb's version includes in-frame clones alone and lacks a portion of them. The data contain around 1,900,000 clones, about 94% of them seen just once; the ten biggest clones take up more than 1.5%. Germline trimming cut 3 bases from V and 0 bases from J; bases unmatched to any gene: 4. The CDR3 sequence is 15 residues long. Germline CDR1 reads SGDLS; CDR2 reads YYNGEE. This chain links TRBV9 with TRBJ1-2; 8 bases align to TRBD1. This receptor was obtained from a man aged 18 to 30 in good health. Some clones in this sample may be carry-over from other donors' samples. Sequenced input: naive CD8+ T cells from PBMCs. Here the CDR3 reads CASSAGTGPNYGYTF. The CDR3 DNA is TGTGCCAGCAGCGCAGGGACAGGACCTAACTATGGCTACACCTTC. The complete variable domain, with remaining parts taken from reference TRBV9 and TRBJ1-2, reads DSGVTQTPKHLITATGQRVTLRCSPRSGDLSVYWYQQSLDQGLQFLIQYYNGEERAKGNILERFSAQQFPDLHSELNLSSLELGDSALYFCASSAGTGPNYGYTFGSGTRLTVV.